Shown below are 21 T cell receptor beta chains from a single sample sequenced in a study of blood T cell repertoires in COVID-19. The table came from immunoSEQ multiplex PCR; TCRdb's copy has only in-frame clones and leaves some out. The table shows around 300,000 clones, with about nine tenths occurring only once. The sequenced sample was peripheral blood. The receptors derive from a man aged 45-65 years with active or convalescent COVID-19.

The chain employs TRBV2 and TRBJ1-4; D remains unclear. This CDR3 is 11 amino acids long. Germline CDR1 SNHLY, CDR2 FYNNEI. V was trimmed by 8 bases and J by 4 bases, leaving 5 bases between them. For the CDR3, the DNA is TGTGCCAGCCGGAGTAATGAAAAACTGTTTTTT. Its protein product is CASRSNEKLFF.

The table lists this clone with a count of one. V and J are TRBV28 and TRBJ2-5; 11 bases are shared with TRBD1. V dropped 4 bases and J dropped 4; count of bases not matched to a gene: 5. CDR3 length equals 15 residues. CDR1 is MDHEN and CDR2 is SYDVKM in the germline V gene. This chain's CDR3 is CASSSTGTGGETQYF. DNA of the CDR3: TGTGCCAGCAGTTCCACCGGGACAGGGGGAGAGACCCAGTACTTC.

The V and J genes are TRBV4-2 and TRBJ2-7; 9 nucleotides align to TRBD2. V gave up 1 base and J gave up 5 bases; unmatched junction bases: 12. The CDR3 spans 17 residues. Germline loops: CDR1 LGHNA, CDR2 YNFKEQ. CDR3 DNA: TGTGCCAGCAGCCAAGCCGGGACTAGCCGGGGTCATAACGAGCAGTACTTC. It translates to CASSQAGTSRGHNEQYF.

V and J are TRBV27 and TRBJ2-7; weak D call: TRBD2 (5 bases). The CDR3 is 17 amino acids. Between the trimmed V and J ends, which lost 1 base and 2 bases, there was a span of 18 bases. Germline CDR1 and CDR2: MNHEY and SMNVEV (reference sequence). The CDR3 DNA sequence: TGTGCCAGCAGTTTATATAGTTTGTCAGGAGGTGCCTACGAGCAGTACTTC. Translated: CASSLYSLSGGAYEQYF.

The CDR3 sequence: CASSTPLREEKLMNTEAFF. CDR3 bases: TGTGCCAGTAGTACCCCTCTCAGGGAGGAGAAATTAATGAACACTGAAGCTTTCTTT. This sequence joins TRBV19 and TRBJ1-1, with D tentatively TRBD1 (5 bases). The CDR3 contains 19 residues. Germline-derived CDR1 and CDR2 are LNHDA and SQIVND (reference sequence). Trimming pared 4 bases from V and 0 bases from J, leaving 24 bases between.

The rearrangement uses TRBV28 and TRBJ2-1; 10 positions agree with TRBD2. The CDR3 is 16 residues long. Germline CDR1 reads MDHEN; CDR2 reads SYDVKM. The trim removed 1 base at V and 10 bases at J, leaving 10 bases unmatched. The CDR3 region has the DNA TGTGCCAGCAGTTTATTTGGAGCGGGGGGGCCAAAGGAGCAGTTCTTC. It encodes CASSLFGAGGPKEQFF.

The chain combines TRBV5-1 with TRBJ2-7; TRBD1 matches 7 bases. The V gene's germline CDR1 is SGHRS and CDR2 YFSETQ. This CDR3 comprises 15 residues. J lost 4 bases, V lost 2 bases, and 9 bases had no gene match. This CDR3 is CASSLGPGQRYEQYF. The DNA for the CDR3 is TGCGCCAGCAGCTTAGGTCCGGGACAGAGATACGAGCAGTACTTC. Together with reference TRBV5-1 and TRBJ2-7, the CDR3 gives the full variable domain: KAGVTQTPRYLIKTRGQQVTLSCSPISGHRSVSWYQQTPGQGLQFLFEYFSETQRNKGNFPGRFSGRQFSNSRSEMNVSTLELGDSALYLCASSLGPGQRYEQYFGPGTRLTVT.

This clone was observed a few times. The V gene is TRBV7-9, the J gene TRBJ2-7; perhaps TRBD2 as D (6 bases). The CDR3 extends over 15 amino acids. V was shortened by 5 bases and J by 2 bases, with 16 bases between the two germline ends. Looked up from germline, CDR1 is SEHNR and CDR2 is FQNEAQ (reference sequence). The CDR3 DNA is TGTGCCAGCAGCGCGGACCTCGGAGGGGCCTACGAGCAGTACTTC. Its translation is CASSADLGGAYEQYF.

The chain has TRBV11-3 and TRBJ1-2, with TRBD1 as a possible D gene (6 bases). This CDR3 has 15 residues. The germline gives CDR1 SGHNT, CDR2 YENEEA. Deletions cut 11 bases from V and 6 bases from J, with 25 bases between. As DNA, the CDR3 is TGTGCCGGAATAACCCGACAGGCCCAGGGCGATGGCTACACCTTC. It codes for CAGITRQAQGDGYTF.

This rearrangement joins TRBV28 to TRBJ2-1, with 10 positions matching TRBD1. Germline CDR1 reads MDHEN; CDR2 reads SYDVKM. This CDR3 has 17 residues. J was trimmed by 5 bases and V by 6 bases; bases with no gene match: 13. CDR3 DNA: TGTGCCAGCAGCCTCATACCGGGACAGGGGATAGACAATGAGCAGTTCTTC. Its translation is CASSLIPGQGIDNEQFF.

This chain joins TRBV28 and TRBJ1-3; D is undetermined. V lost 3 bases and J 1 base, leaving 13 bases between the germline ends. The CDR3 runs to 16 residues. Germline CDR1 is MDHEN and CDR2 is SYDVKM. The CDR3 is CASSFGVGSSGNTIYF. DNA of the CDR3: TGTGCCAGCAGTTTTGGTGTAGGGAGTTCTGGAAACACCATATATTTT.

The chain uses TRBV19 and TRBJ2-7, with D perhaps matching TRBD2 (6 bases). With 6 bases removed from V and 7 bases from J, the gap between germline ends came to 16 bases. The V gene's germline CDR1 is LNHDA and CDR2 SQIVND (reference sequence). The CDR3 consists of 13 residues. The CDR3 nucleotides read TGTGCCAGTAGCCCCGGGACCAGCGGGGAGCAGTACTTC. Translated, it gives CASSPGTSGEQYF.

The CDR3 region has the DNA TGTGCCTGGCAAGCGAGCAGCTCCTACGAGCAGTACTTC. It specifies CAWQASSSYEQYF. This chain uses TRBV30 with TRBJ2-7; D gene uncertain. Germline lookup yields CDR1 GTSNPN and CDR2 SVGIG (reference sequence). The ends were cut back, 5 bases at V and 0 bases at J, with 11 bases in the middle. This CDR3 has 13 residues.

This chain connects TRBV28 to TRBJ1-5, with D tentatively TRBD1 (6 bases). V lost 4 bases, J lost 7 bases, and 20 bases lay in between. This CDR3 has 16 amino acids. In germline, CDR1 is MDHEN, CDR2 SYDVKM. Here the CDR3 reads CASSWGGLAGHQPQHF. CDR3 sequence (DNA): TGTGCCAGCAGTTGGGGGGGCTTAGCGGGACACCAGCCCCAGCATTTT.

The CDR3 DNA is TGTGCCAGCAGCCTAAGGACTAGCCGATCCTACAATGAGCAGTTCTTC. Translation: CASSLRTSRSYNEQFF. V usage is TRBV7-2 and J usage is TRBJ2-1; 8 bases are a match to TRBD2. Losses at the gene ends were 5 bases for V and 1 base for J; bases not matched to a gene: 7. This CDR3 is built from 16 residues. Germline CDR1 is SGHTA and CDR2 is FQGNSA.

The rearrangement joins TRBV28 to TRBJ2-7, with 14 positions matching TRBD2. Losses at the gene ends were 4 bases for V and 4 bases for J; bases not matched to a gene: 3. The CDR3 is 15 residues long. The germline gives CDR1 MDHEN, CDR2 SYDVKM. The CDR3: CASSSGLAGVYEQYF. As DNA, the CDR3 is TGTGCCAGCAGTTCGGGACTAGCGGGAGTGTACGAGCAGTACTTC.

The rearrangement uses TRBV5-5 and TRBJ1-2; no clear D gene. The CDR3 is 16 amino acids. V shed 2 bases and J shed 0 bases, with 14 bases lying between them. Looked up from germline, CDR1 is SGHKS and CDR2 is YYEKEE (reference sequence). The CDR3: CASSFWAVYSNYGYTF. As DNA, the CDR3 is TGTGCCAGCAGCTTTTGGGCAGTCTACTCTAACTATGGCTACACCTTC.

The genes are TRBV5-1 and TRBJ2-5; weak D call: TRBD1 (6 bases). CDR1 is SGHRS and CDR2 is YFSETQ in the germline V gene. CDR3 length: 14 amino acids. V lost 0 bases and J 7 bases, leaving 13 bases between the germline ends. The CDR3 is CASSLEQGVGTQYF. In DNA form, the CDR3 reads TGCGCCAGCAGCTTGGAACAGGGTGTCGGGACCCAGTACTTC.

Here the CDR3 reads CASSPYFSGTGSSYEQYF. CDR3 coding DNA: TGCGCCAGCAGCCCTTATTTCAGTGGGACAGGGTCCTCCTACGAGCAGTACTTC. The chain recombines TRBV4-1 with TRBJ2-7; 9 bases agree with TRBD1. This CDR3 is built from 18 residues. Trimming at V came to 4 bases and at J to 0 bases, leaving 13 bases not matched to a gene. Germline loops: CDR1 MGHRA, CDR2 YSYEKL.

This chain joins TRBV30 and TRBJ1-5; TRBD1 agrees at 10 bases. Germline CDR1 GTSNPN, CDR2 SVGIG (reference sequence). The CDR3 loop spans 15 amino acids. Trimming cost V 0 bases and J 3 bases; bases outside gene matches: 2. The chain's CDR3 is CAWSVGTGANQPQHF. CDR3 nucleotides: TGTGCCTGGAGTGTAGGGACAGGGGCCAATCAGCCCCAGCATTTT.

This clone was found once. The V and J genes are TRBV24-1 and TRBJ2-1, with D possibly being TRBD2 (5 bases). CDR1 and CDR2 (germline): KGHDR, SFDVKD. V shed 6 bases and J shed 5 bases, with 10 bases lying between them. The CDR3 extends over 13 amino acids. CDR3 sequence reads: CATSRPGDNEQFF. The CDR3 DNA reads as TGTGCCACCAGTAGGCCCGGGGACAATGAGCAGTTCTTC.